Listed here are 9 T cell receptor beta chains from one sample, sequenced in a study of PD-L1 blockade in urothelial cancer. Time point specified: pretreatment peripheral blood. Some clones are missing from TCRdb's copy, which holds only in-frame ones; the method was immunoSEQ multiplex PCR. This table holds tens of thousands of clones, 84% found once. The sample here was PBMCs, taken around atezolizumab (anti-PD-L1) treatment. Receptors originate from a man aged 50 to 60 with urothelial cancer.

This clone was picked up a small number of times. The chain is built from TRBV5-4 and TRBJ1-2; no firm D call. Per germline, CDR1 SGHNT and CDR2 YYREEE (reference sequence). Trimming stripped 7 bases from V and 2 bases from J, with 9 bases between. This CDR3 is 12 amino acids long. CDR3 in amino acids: CASLKRNYGYTF. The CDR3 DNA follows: TGTGCCAGCCTGAAGCGAAACTATGGCTACACCTTC.

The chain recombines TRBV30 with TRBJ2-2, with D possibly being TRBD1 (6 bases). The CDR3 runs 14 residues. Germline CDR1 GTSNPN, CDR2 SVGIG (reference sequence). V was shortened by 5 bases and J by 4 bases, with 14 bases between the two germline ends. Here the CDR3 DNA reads TGTGCCTGGGAACAGGGAGCTTCCACCGGGGAGCTGTTTTTT. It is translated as CAWEQGASTGELFF.

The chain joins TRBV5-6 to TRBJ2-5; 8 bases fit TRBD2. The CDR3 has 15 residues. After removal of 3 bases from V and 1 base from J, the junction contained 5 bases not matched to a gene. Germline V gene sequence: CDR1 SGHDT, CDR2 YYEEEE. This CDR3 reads CASSSGGGIQETQYF. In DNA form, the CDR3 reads TGTGCCAGCAGCTCGGGAGGGGGTATCCAAGAGACCCAGTACTTC.

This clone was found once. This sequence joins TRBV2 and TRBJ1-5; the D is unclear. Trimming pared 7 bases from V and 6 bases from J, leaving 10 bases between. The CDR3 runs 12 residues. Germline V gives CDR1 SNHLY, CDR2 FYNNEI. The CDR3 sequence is CASTVRGQPQHF. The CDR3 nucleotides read TGTGCCAGCACAGTCCGGGGTCAGCCCCAGCATTTT.

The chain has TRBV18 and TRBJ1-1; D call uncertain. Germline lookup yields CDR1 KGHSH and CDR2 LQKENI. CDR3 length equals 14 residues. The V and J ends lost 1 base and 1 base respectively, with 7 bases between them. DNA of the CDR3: TGTGCCAGCTCACCACAGCAGGAGAACACTGAAGCTTTCTTT. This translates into CASSPQQENTEAFF.

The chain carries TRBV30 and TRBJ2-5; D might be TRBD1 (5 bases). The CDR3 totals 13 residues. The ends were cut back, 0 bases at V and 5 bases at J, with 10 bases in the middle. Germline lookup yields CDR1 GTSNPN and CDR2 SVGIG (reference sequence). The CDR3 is CAWSVLGAETQYF. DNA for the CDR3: TGTGCCTGGAGTGTATTAGGGGCGGAGACCCAGTACTTC.

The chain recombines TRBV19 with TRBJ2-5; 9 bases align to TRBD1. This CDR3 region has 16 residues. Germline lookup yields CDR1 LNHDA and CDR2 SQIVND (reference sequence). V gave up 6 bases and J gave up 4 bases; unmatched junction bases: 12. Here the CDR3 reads CASSQTGGRVRETQYF. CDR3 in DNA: TGTGCCAGTAGCCAAACAGGGGGCCGGGTGCGAGAGACCCAGTACTTC.

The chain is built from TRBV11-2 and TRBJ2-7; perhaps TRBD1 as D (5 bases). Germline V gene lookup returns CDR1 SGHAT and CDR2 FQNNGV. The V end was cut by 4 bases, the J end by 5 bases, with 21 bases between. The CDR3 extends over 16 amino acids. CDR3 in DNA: TGTGCCAGCAGCTGGGCCAGGGCCGTCTTCGCTGACGAGCAGTACTTC. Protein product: CASSWARAVFADEQYF. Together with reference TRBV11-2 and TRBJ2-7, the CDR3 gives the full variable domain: EAGVAQSPRYKIIEKRQSVAFWCNPISGHATLYWYQQILGQGPKLLIQFQNNGVVDDSQLPKDRFSAERLKGVDSTLKIQPAKLEDSAVYLCASSWARAVFADEQYFGPGTRLTVT.

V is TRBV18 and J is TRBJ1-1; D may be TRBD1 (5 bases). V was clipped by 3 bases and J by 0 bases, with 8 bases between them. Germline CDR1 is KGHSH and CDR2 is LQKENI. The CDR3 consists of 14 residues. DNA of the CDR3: TGTGCCAGCTCACCGGAGGGGATGAACACTGAAGCTTTCTTT. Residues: CASSPEGMNTEAFF.